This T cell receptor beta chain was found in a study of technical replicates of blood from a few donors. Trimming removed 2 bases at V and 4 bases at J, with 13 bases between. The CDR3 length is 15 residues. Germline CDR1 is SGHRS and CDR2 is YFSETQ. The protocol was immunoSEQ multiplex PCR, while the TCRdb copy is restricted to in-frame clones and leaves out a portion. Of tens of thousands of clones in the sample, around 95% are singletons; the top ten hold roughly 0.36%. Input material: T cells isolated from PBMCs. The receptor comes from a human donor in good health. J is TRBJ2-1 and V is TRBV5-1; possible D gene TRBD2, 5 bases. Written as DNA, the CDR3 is TGCGCCAGCAGCTTTGGCACCTCGGGATACAATGAGCAGTTCTTC. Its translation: CASSFGTSGYNEQFF. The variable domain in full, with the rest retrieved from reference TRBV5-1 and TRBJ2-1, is KAGVTQTPRYLIKTRGQQVTLSCSPISGHRSVSWYQQTPGQGLQFLFEYFSETQRNKGNFPGRFSGRQFSNSRSEMNVSTLELGDSALYLCASSFGTSGYNEQFFGPGTRLTVL.